The 28 T cell receptor beta chains below were found in one sample sequenced in a study of tumor-infiltrating lymphocytes in primary liver carcinoma. The study extracted blood RNA from unsorted whole blood and also extracted germline DNA. A primer in the constant region served to generate TCR beta cDNA from about 470 ng of total RNA. Generation of the TCR beta libraries relied on three nested multiplex PCR rounds using slightly modified ARM-PCR. The first two PCR rounds used TRBV1-TRBV30 forward primers with a C-beta reverse primer, approximately 11 cycles each. TCRdb re-derived calls from the multiplex PCR reads in MiXCR, one entry per CDR3 protein. This sample has approximately 310,000 distinct CDR3 sequences, with 55% to 65% found just once. Sequencing was performed on peripheral blood. The receptors were sampled from a man aged 35 to 55 with primary liver carcinoma and hepatitis B virus infection.

This clonotype has only a few counts. The chain links TRBV7-9 to TRBJ2-2, with D uncertain. V was cut by 1 base and J by 2 bases, with 5 bases left in between. This CDR3 contains 14 residues. Germline V lookup: CDR1 SEHNR, CDR2 FQNEAQ (reference sequence). The CDR3 protein is CASSLGFNTGELFF. Here the CDR3 DNA reads TGTGCCAGCAGCTTAGGATTTAACACCGGGGAGCTGTTTTTT. The full variable domain, completed using reference TRBV7-9 and TRBJ2-2, is DTGVSQNPRHKITKRGQNVTFRCDPISEHNRLYWYRQTLGQGPEFLTYFQNEAQLEKSRLLSDRFSAERPKGSFSTLEIQRTEQGDSAMYLCASSLGFNTGELFFGEGSRLTVL.

This clonotype appeared a single time. This may be a read error: a much more frequent sequence differs by one nucleotide. V and J are TRBV12-3 or TRBV12-4 and TRBJ2-7; either TRBD1 or TRBD2 may fit D (5 bases each). The CDR3 covers 11 residues. CDR3 sequence (DNA): TGTGCCAGCAGCTTAGGGACCGAGCAGTACTTC. It yields the protein CASSLGTEQYF.

This rearrangement joins TRBV19 to TRBJ1-1; no reliable D call. The ends were cut back, 3 bases at V and 7 bases at J, with 6 bases in the middle. There are 11 residues in the CDR3. Germline V gives CDR1 LNHDA, CDR2 SQIVND (reference sequence). The DNA for the CDR3 is TGTGCCAGTAGTATTGGCAGTGAAGCTTTCTTT. Residues: CASSIGSEAFF.

The chain has TRBV5-8 and TRBJ2-3; 8 bases are shared with TRBD1. Germline V gives CDR1 SGHTS, CDR2 YDEGEE. Losses at the gene ends were 9 bases for V and 0 bases for J; bases not matched to a gene: 18. The CDR3 is 18 amino acids. The CDR3 here is CANSRGIRQGISTDTQYF. The CDR3 bases are TGTGCCAACAGTCGGGGAATCAGACAGGGGATTAGCACAGATACGCAGTATTTT. Drawing the rest from reference TRBV5-8 and TRBJ2-3, the complete variable domain is EAGVTQSPTHLIKTRGQQATLRCSPISGHTSVYWYQQALGLGLQFLLWYDEGEERNRGNFPPRFSGRQFPNYSSELNVNALELEDSALYLCANSRGIRQGISTDTQYFGPGTRLTVL.

This clonotype was counted a few times. V usage is TRBV7-8 and J usage is TRBJ2-5; 14 bases map to TRBD2. The CDR3 loop spans 15 amino acids. After removal of 5 bases from V and 3 bases from J, the junction contained 2 bases not matched to a gene. Germline V lookup: CDR1 SGHVS, CDR2 FQNEAQ. The CDR3: CASSPGLAGEETQYF. Written as DNA, the CDR3 is TGTGCCAGCAGCCCGGGACTAGCGGGAGAAGAGACCCAGTACTTC.

This clonotype was seen more than once but under ten times. J is TRBJ2-3 and V is TRBV5-4, with TRBD2 matching 7 bases. Germline V lookup: CDR1 SGHNT, CDR2 YYREEE (reference sequence). J lost 3 bases, V lost 4 bases, and 2 bases had no gene match. There are 13 residues in the CDR3. CDR3 residues: CASSKRDTDTQYF. CDR3 in DNA: TGTGCCAGCAGCAAGCGGGATACAGATACGCAGTATTTT.

The chain combines TRBV4-1 with TRBJ1-2; D might be TRBD1 (6 bases). Germline V gene data show CDR1 as MGHRA and CDR2 as YSYEKL. The germline V and J ends were trimmed by 4 bases and 2 bases, with 11 bases remaining between them. The CDR3 totals 14 residues. CDR3 in amino acids: CASSLDRCNYGYTF. DNA for the CDR3: TGCGCCAGCAGCCTCGACAGGTGCAACTATGGCTACACCTTC.

About this clonotype: This sequence may be a read error, since a much larger clone differs from it by one base. This sequence joins TRBV6-6 and TRBJ1-1; D is ambiguous. This CDR3 is built from 14 residues. Germline V CDR1 and CDR2: MNHNY, SVGAGI (reference sequence). The germline V and J ends were trimmed by 5 bases and 1 base, with 11 bases remaining between them. This CDR3 reads CASSPRRKNTEAFF. In nucleotides, the CDR3 is TGTGCCAGCAGTCCAAGGCGGAAGAACACTGAAGCTTTCTTT.

Comment on this clonotype: Relative to the germline gene, one junction end is altered; a read error may explain this. The chain recombines TRBV11-2 with TRBJ1-1; D may be TRBD1 (5 bases). This CDR3 has 15 residues. Germline V gives CDR1 SGHAT, CDR2 FQNNGV. CDR3 loop: CTSSLDGAMNTEAFF. Written as DNA, the CDR3 is TGTACCAGCAGCTTAGATGGGGCGATGAACACTGAAGCTTTCTTT.

In this sample, this clonotype turned up many times. The rearrangement links TRBV5-6 to TRBJ2-5; 13 bases fit TRBD2. The V and J ends lost 4 bases and 5 bases, in that order; junction bases with no gene match: 5. The CDR3 totals 15 residues. Germline V gives CDR1 SGHDT, CDR2 YYEEEE. The CDR3 region is CASSPGTSGEETQYF. As DNA, the CDR3 is TGTGCCAGCAGCCCTGGGACTAGCGGGGAGGAGACCCAGTACTTC.

Worth noting for this clonotype: An end of the junction differs from the germline gene, which may be a read error. The CDR3 DNA reads TGTGCCATCAGCACTAGCGGGAGGAGCACCAGGGAGTTGTTTTTT. Protein sequence: CAISTSGRSTRELFF. The chain employs TRBV10-3 and TRBJ2-2; TRBD2 aligns across 12 bases. Germline V gene data show CDR1 as ENHRY and CDR2 as SYGVKD. CDR3 length equals 15 residues.

The rearrangement joins TRBV11-2 to TRBJ2-1; D gene uncertain. CDR3 length equals 12 residues. The germline V gene encodes CDR1 SGHAT and CDR2 FQNNGV. The CDR3 protein is CANSSTPSEQFF. For the CDR3, the DNA is TGTGCAAACAGCTCCACCCCCTCTGAGCAGTTCTTC.

This clonotype was counted a single time. V and J are TRBV10-2 and TRBJ1-5; D is unclear. CDR1 WSHSY and CDR2 SAAADI come from the germline V gene. The CDR3 is 12 amino acids. V was clipped by 4 bases and J by 2 bases, with 3 bases between them. In DNA, the CDR3 is TGCGCCAGCAGTGCGTGCAATCAGCCCCAGCATTTT. Its protein is CASSACNQPQHF.

As regards this clonotype: It may be a read error: a sequence one base away is much more abundant. The CDR3 reads CANSIGLSSYNEQFF. CDR3 DNA sequence: TGTGCCAACAGCATCGGACTCAGCTCCTACAATGAGCAGTTCTTC. The V call is TRBV5-6, the J call TRBJ2-1, with a weak D call TRBD2 (5 bases). The CDR3 runs 15 residues. Germline CDR1 SGHDT, CDR2 YYEEEE.

This clonotype was seen more than once but under ten times. This chain links TRBV30 with TRBJ1-3, with a possible D match to TRBD1 (6 bases). The V end lost 0 bases, the J end lost 4 bases, and 7 bases lay between the germline ends. CDR3 size: 13 residues. The V gene's germline CDR1 is GTSNPN and CDR2 SVGIG (reference sequence). This CDR3 is CAWSVQGGNTIYF. DNA of the CDR3: TGTGCCTGGAGTGTACAGGGCGGAAACACCATATATTTT.

CDR3 protein: CASSYSGLDVSDTQYF. DNA for the CDR3: TGTGCCAGCAGTTACTCAGGCCTAGATGTCTCAGATACGCAGTATTTT. The V and J genes are TRBV6-2 or TRBV6-3 and TRBJ2-3; D unclear. The length of the CDR3 is 16 residues. V was pared by 0 bases and J by 4 bases, with 14 bases between. Germline-derived CDR1 and CDR2 are MNHEY and SVGEGT.

Only a few counts were recorded for this clonotype. The chain uses TRBV5-1 and TRBJ2-3; TRBD2 might be the D (6 bases). The length of the CDR3 is 14 residues. V lost 5 bases and J lost 2, with 12 bases in between. Germline V lookup: CDR1 SGHRS, CDR2 YFSETQ. This CDR3 is CASRPPSDTDTQYF. For the CDR3, the DNA is TGCGCCAGCAGACCACCTAGCGACACAGATACGCAGTATTTT. The whole variable domain, filled in from reference TRBV5-1 and TRBJ2-3, reads KAGVTQTPRYLIKTRGQQVTLSCSPISGHRSVSWYQQTPGQGLQFLFEYFSETQRNKGNFPGRFSGRQFSNSRSEMNVSTLELGDSALYLCASRPPSDTDTQYFGPGTRLTVL.

Remarks on this clonotype: A much larger clone is a single base away; this may be a read error. The chain employs TRBV12-3 or TRBV12-4 and TRBJ2-2; 7 bases agree with TRBD1. This CDR3 has 13 amino acids. The CDR3: CVSREQGTGELFF. For the CDR3, the DNA is TGTGTCAGCAGAGAACAGGGGACCGGGGAGCTGTTTTTT.

The J gene is TRBJ1-3, the V gene TRBV14; a possible D gene is TRBD1 (6 bases). Trimming left V 0 bases short and J 3 bases short, with 15 bases between. The CDR3 runs to 17 residues. From germline, CDR1 is SGHDN and CDR2 FVKESK. The CDR3 sequence: CASSQDRGTSYGNTIYF. The CDR3 DNA is TGTGCCAGCAGCCAAGACCGGGGGACATCCTATGGAAACACCATATATTTT. The variable domain in full, completed from reference TRBV14 and TRBJ1-3, reads EAGVTQFPSHSVIEKGQTVTLRCDPISGHDNLYWYRRVMGKEIKFLLHFVKESKQDESGMPNNRFLAERTGGTYSTLKVQPAELEDSGVYFCASSQDRGTSYGNTIYFGEGSWLTVV.

Worth noting for this clonotype: Likely a read error: the CDR3 ends without its conserved phenylalanine or tryptophan. The rearrangement links TRBV5-4 to TRBJ2-1; unclear D gene. V was shortened by 2 bases and J by 4 bases, with 16 bases between the two germline ends. The CDR3 spans 16 residues. The V gene's germline CDR1 is SGHNT and CDR2 YYREEE (reference sequence). The CDR3 region is CASSFASGRIYNEQFI. In DNA form, the CDR3 reads TGTGCCAGCAGCTTTGCCTCGGGCCGCATTTACAATGAGCAGTTCATC.

CDR3 nucleotide sequence: TGTGCCAGCGGCTCCGGGTCTAGCGGGATGGATACGCAGTATTTT. Amino acid sequence: CASGSGSSGMDTQYF. This chain links TRBV11-2 with TRBJ2-3, with 9 positions matching TRBD2. The CDR3 runs 15 residues. V gave up 8 bases and J gave up 6 bases; unmatched junction bases: 12. Germline values: CDR1 SGHAT, CDR2 FQNNGV.

The chain recombines TRBV30 with TRBJ1-3; D gene uncertain. V lost 3 bases and J lost 6, with 12 bases in between. This CDR3 is built from 13 residues. Germline CDR1 GTSNPN, CDR2 SVGIG (reference sequence). For the CDR3, the DNA is TGTGCCTGGAGAGTAAATGGCCAAAACACCATATATTTT. As protein: CAWRVNGQNTIYF.

This rearrangement joins TRBV23-1 to TRBJ2-7; 7 positions agree with TRBD1. TRBV23-1 is known as an ORF, though its function is uncertain. The junction had 10 bases not matched to a gene; V was cut back by 3 bases and J by 2 bases. The CDR3 sequence is 16 residues long. The CDR3 spells CASSHPGTDHTYEQYF. DNA of the CDR3: TGCGCCAGCAGTCACCCAGGGACAGACCATACCTACGAGCAGTACTTC.

Concerning this clonotype itself: Given a much more abundant clone one base away, this may be a read error. This sequence joins TRBV4-2 and TRBJ1-2, with D perhaps TRBD1 (5 bases). V lost 0 bases to trimming and J lost 4 bases, with 18 bases between them. The CDR3 extends over 17 amino acids. Per the germline V gene, CDR1 is LGHNA and CDR2 is YNFKEQ. The CDR3 DNA follows: TGTGCCAGCAGCCAAGAATCGCGGGGCACGGCGATCTATGGCTACACCTTC. Translation: CASSQESRGTAIYGYTF.

The chain uses TRBV5-6 and TRBJ2-1; the D gene is possibly TRBD1 (5 bases). There are 15 residues in the CDR3. Germline V gene sequence: CDR1 SGHDT, CDR2 YYEEEE. Trimming left V 6 bases short and J 8 bases short, with 21 bases between. The CDR3 here is CASTQGRVVDDEQFF. CDR3 nucleotide sequence: TGTGCCAGCACCCAAGGCAGGGTTGTTGACGATGAGCAGTTCTTC.

Comments on this clonotype: This sequence may be a read error, since a much larger clone differs from it by one base. The chain uses TRBV29-1 and TRBJ2-5; D is perhaps TRBD1 (6 bases). The germline CDR1 and CDR2 sequences are SQVTM and ANQGSEA. This CDR3 has 14 residues. Trimming stripped 4 bases from V and 5 bases from J, with 17 bases between. CDR3 residues: CSVGLTGSAETQYF. DNA of the CDR3: TGCAGCGTTGGCTTAACAGGGTCGGCCGAGACCCAGTACTTC.

In this sample, this clonotype turned up a few times. A much larger clonotype is one base distant, so this may be a read error. The gene calls are TRBV6-1 and TRBJ2-4; TRBD1 might be the D (5 bases). CDR1 and CDR2 (germline): MNHNS, SASEGT. The CDR3 runs to 14 residues. CDR3: CDSSEGRRQGIQYF. In nucleotides, the CDR3 is TGTGACAGCAGTGAAGGCCGTCGCCAGGGAATTCAGTACTTC.

Remarks on this clonotype: At one of its ends the junction is not consistent with the germline gene, which may arise from a read error. J is TRBJ2-1 and V is TRBV29-1, with TRBD2 matching 9 bases. The CDR3 is made up of 14 amino acids. The germline V gene has CDR1 SQVTM and CDR2 ANQGSEA. Written as DNA, the CDR3 is TGCAGCGTTGACCCTAGCGGGATCTACGATGAGCAGTTCTTC. As protein: CSVDPSGIYDEQFF.